This T cell receptor (beta chain) was documented in a study of OX40 agonist ivuxolimab in advanced cancers. Germline-derived CDR1 and CDR2 are MNHNY and SVGAGI (reference sequence). This CDR3 contains 13 residues. With 2 bases removed from V and 7 bases from J, the gap between germline ends came to 12 bases. Profiling relied on immunoSEQ multiplex PCR, and the TCRdb table lists in-frame clones only, not all of them. The table lists about 50,000 clones, 60% to 80% of them singletons, with around 4.2% in the top ten. This clonotype was sampled from an adult with an advanced solid tumor such as melanoma, head and neck, liver or kidney cancer. V usage is TRBV6-6 and J usage is TRBJ2-7; D unclear. The sequencing used CD4+ or CD8+ T cells sorted from blood, collected in a trial of the OX40 agonist ivuxolimab. The CDR3 sequence: CASSYKTRFEQYF. The CDR3 nucleotides read TGTGCCAGCAGTTACAAGACAAGGTTTGAGCAGTACTTC.